The entry below gives a single TCR beta chain sequence along with its context. The antigen remains unidentified. One junction end disagrees with the germline gene, perhaps due to a read error. This entry is derived from a study of cytomegalovirus exposure and HLA in healthy donors. Study background: Earlier results showed approximately 110 million unique TCR beta sequences derived from roughly 180 million T cells.

PCR primers comprised 60 Vbeta and 13 Jbeta primers. In the authors' workflow: Around 11 million of tens of millions of unique TCR beta chains were shared, per a later count. Sequencing was performed with immunoSEQ multiplex PCR; in TCRdb, only in-frame clones are kept and a portion is missing. V, J and clone size are taken as reported in that table, and D and trimming were inferred from the DNA itself. The data show fewer than 200,000 clones, with 60% to 85% seen just once and about 7.9% held by the top ten. Overall study results and limits: Researchers reported in a later analysis that a missense DCLRE1C variant was tied to TCR beta V- and J-gene trimming.

The CDR3 is 18 residues long. CDR1 and CDR2 (germline): SEHNR, FQNEAQ (reference sequence). J is TRBJ2-1 and V is TRBV7-9; 8 nucleotides align to TRBD2. The TCR sequence derives from a male donor in good health and CMV-seropositive. What was sequenced was PBMCs. CDR3 bases: TGTTCCAGCAGCTCCTATACTAGCGGCCGGTTGACCTACAATGAGCAGTTCTTC. Protein product: CSSSSYTSGRLTYNEQFF.